Each of the 8 T cell receptor beta chains below was sequenced from the same sample in a study of T-cell reconstitution after alpha-beta-depleted transplantation in children. For TCRbeta, the library was prepared with unique molecular identifiers. In TCRdb, the PCR reads were re-called with MiXCR into one record per CDR3 protein. The table shows 90,000 to 100,000 distinct CDR3 sequences, with more than 20% occurring only once. The sequencing here drew on PBMCs, taken before TCRalphabeta/CD19-depleted stem cell transplant. The receptors were gathered from a boy aged 2 to 10 with acute lymphoblastic leukemia, due to receive a stem cell transplant.

A note on this clonotype: A read error may produce the germline difference seen at one junction end. The chain is built from TRBV5-5 and TRBJ2-2, with a possible D match to TRBD2 (6 bases). The CDR3 is made up of 16 amino acids. In germline, CDR1 is SGHKS, CDR2 YYEKEE (reference sequence). In DNA form, the CDR3 reads TGTGCCAGCAGCTTGGCCTGGCGGAGGGTAACCGGGGAGCTGGTTTTT. This sequence encodes CASSLAWRRVTGELVF.

J is TRBJ2-1 and V is TRBV4-1; D is possibly TRBD2 (5 bases). CDR3 length equals 15 residues. Trimming took off 0 bases at V and 3 bases at J, with 9 bases between the two ends. The V gene's germline CDR1 is MGHRA and CDR2 YSYEKL. CDR3 residues: CASSQDLAGYNEQFF. In DNA form, the CDR3 reads TGCGCCAGCAGCCAAGACCTAGCCGGCTACAATGAGCAGTTCTTC.

The chain carries TRBV5-1 and TRBJ1-4; TRBD1 is a possible D gene (5 bases). CDR3 size: 15 residues. The ends were cut back, 5 bases at V and 7 bases at J, with 18 bases in the middle. CDR1 SGHRS and CDR2 YFSETQ come from the germline V gene. CDR3 sequence reads: CASRRDSGGSEKLFF. The DNA for the CDR3 is TGCGCCAGCAGACGAGACAGCGGTGGTAGTGAAAAACTGTTTTTT.

The V and J genes are TRBV29-1 and TRBJ2-1, with D maybe TRBD2 (6 bases). Trimming removed 3 bases at V and 10 bases at J, with 13 bases between. The germline gives CDR1 SQVTM, CDR2 ANQGSEA. The CDR3 is 12 amino acids. The CDR3 nucleotides are TGCAGCGTTGATCGGGGCGGGGACGAGCAGTTCTTC. Translating it yields CSVDRGGDEQFF.

V gene TRBV20-1 combines with J gene TRBJ2-1, with TRBD2 identical over 7 bases. The length of the CDR3 is 16 residues. V gave up 2 bases and J gave up 4 bases; unmatched junction bases: 11. Germline V gives CDR1 DFQATT, CDR2 SNEGSKA (reference sequence). In DNA form, the CDR3 reads TGCAGTGCTAGACTCCGGGGGGAGCGGGGTTACAATGAGCAGTTCTTC. Translating gives CSARLRGERGYNEQFF.

The chain is built from TRBV9 and TRBJ2-5; D might be TRBD1 or TRBD2, each matching 5 bases. The CDR3 has 14 amino acids. Trimming shortened V by 3 bases and J by 1 base, and 10 bases separated the two germline ends. Germline V gene sequence: CDR1 SGDLS, CDR2 YYNGEE. CDR3 in DNA: TGTGCCAGCAGCGCTGGGACCGGCCAAGAGACCCAGTACTTC. It is translated as CASSAGTGQETQYF.

This chain uses TRBV28 with TRBJ1-4, with D maybe TRBD1 (5 bases). The CDR3 consists of 15 residues. Trimming removed 5 bases at V and 6 bases at J, with 16 bases between. Germline assignment: CDR1 MDHEN and CDR2 SYDVKM. The CDR3 here is CASSPWGEEDEKLFF. In nucleotides, the CDR3 is TGTGCCAGCAGTCCATGGGGGGAAGAGGATGAAAAACTGTTTTTT. Full variable domain (remainder filled in from reference TRBV28 and TRBJ1-4): DVKVTQSSRYLVKRTGEKVFLECVQDMDHENMFWYRQDPGLGLRLIYFSYDVKMKEKGDIPEGYSVSREKKERFSLILESASTNQTSMYLCASSPWGEEDEKLFFGSGTQLSVL.

A few counts support this clonotype. The rearrangement joins TRBV20-1 to TRBJ1-6, with D maybe TRBD1 (5 bases). The CDR3 has 15 residues. Germline V gene sequence: CDR1 DFQATT, CDR2 SNEGSKA (reference sequence). The germline V and J ends were trimmed by 6 bases and 2 bases, with 14 bases remaining between them. CDR3 nucleotides: TGCAGTGCCAGTGACAGTAGGACCTATAATTCACCCCTCCACTTT. Amino acids: CSASDSRTYNSPLHF.